This TCR beta chain was recovered during a study of spatial heterogeneity in lung cancer. V lost 5 bases and J lost 0; bases outside the gene matches: 5. There are 14 residues in the CDR3. CDR1 and CDR2 (germline): SQVTM, ANQGSEA. Unique molecular identifiers, one per molecule, were present on every TCR cDNA molecule. TCRdb independently ran MiXCR on the 5' RACE reads; one entry per CDR3 protein. The table shows approximately 3,800 distinct CDR3 sequences, with about 3% occurring only once. This clonotype was counted ten times or more. Time point denoted: sample taken at primary tumor resection. The approximately 69 donors had untreated early-stage non-small cell lung cancer. Unsorted tumor, nontumor lung tissue or cryopreserved PBMC supplied the whole RNA.

This TCR was sampled from a female donor with early-stage non-small cell lung cancer. Material: normal lung tissue next to the tumor, obtained at surgery. The chain employs TRBV29-1 and TRBJ2-3, with 7 bases matching TRBD1. Here the CDR3 DNA reads TGCAGCGTTACGGACAGGTCCAGCACAGATACGCAGTATTTT. Protein product: CSVTDRSSTDTQYF.